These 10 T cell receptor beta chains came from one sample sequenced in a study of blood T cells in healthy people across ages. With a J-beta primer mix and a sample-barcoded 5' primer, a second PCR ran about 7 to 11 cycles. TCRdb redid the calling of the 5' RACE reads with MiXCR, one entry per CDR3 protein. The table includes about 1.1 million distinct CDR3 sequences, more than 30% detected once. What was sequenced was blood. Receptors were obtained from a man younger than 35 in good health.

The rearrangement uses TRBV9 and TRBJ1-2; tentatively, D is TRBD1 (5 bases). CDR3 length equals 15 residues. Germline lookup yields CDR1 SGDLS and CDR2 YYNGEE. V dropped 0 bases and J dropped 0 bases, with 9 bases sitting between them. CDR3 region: CASSVDGAANYGYTF. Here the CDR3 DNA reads TGTGCCAGCAGCGTAGATGGGGCGGCTAACTATGGCTACACCTTC.

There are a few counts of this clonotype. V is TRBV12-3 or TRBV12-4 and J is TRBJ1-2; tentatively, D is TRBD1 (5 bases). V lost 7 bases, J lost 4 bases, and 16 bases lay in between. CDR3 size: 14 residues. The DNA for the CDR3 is TGTGCCAGCACTCCCTTCGACAGCACCTATGGCTACACCTTC. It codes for CASTPFDSTYGYTF.

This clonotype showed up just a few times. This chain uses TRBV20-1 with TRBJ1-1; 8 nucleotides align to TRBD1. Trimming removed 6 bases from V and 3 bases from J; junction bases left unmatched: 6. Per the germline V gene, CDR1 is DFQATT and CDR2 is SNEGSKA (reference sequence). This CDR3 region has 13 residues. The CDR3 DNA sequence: TGCAGTGCGGAAGGGGACAGGTACACTGAAGCTTTCTTT. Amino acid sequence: CSAEGDRYTEAFF.

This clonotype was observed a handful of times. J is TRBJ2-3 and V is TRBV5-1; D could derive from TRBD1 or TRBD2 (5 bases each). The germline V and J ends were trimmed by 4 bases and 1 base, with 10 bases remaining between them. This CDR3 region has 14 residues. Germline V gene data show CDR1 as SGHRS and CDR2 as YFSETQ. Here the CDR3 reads CASSPRGRTDTQYF. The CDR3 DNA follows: TGCGCCAGCAGCCCACGGGGCCGCACAGATACGCAGTATTTT.

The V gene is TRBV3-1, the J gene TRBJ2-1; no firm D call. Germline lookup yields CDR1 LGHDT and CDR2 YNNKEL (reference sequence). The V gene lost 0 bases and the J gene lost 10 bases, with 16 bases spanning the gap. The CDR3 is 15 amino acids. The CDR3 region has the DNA TGTGCCAGCAGCCAAGATAGAAACTACCCGGTCGAGCAGTTCTTC. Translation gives CASSQDRNYPVEQFF.

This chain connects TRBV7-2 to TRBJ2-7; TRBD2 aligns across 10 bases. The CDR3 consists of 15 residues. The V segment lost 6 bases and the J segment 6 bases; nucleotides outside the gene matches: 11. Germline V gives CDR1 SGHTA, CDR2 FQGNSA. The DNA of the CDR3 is TGTGCCAGCAGAACAATAGCGGGAGGATCCGGCGAGCAGTACTTC. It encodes CASRTIAGGSGEQYF.

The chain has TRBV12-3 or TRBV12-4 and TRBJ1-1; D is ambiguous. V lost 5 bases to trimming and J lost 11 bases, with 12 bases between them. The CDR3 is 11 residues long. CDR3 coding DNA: TGTGCCAGCAGTGCCCCGCGAAGGGCTTTCTTT. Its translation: CASSAPRRAFF.

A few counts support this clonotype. CDR3 protein: CASSLSQGLGYTF. CDR3 nucleotides: TGTGCCAGCAGTTTATCACAGGGGCTTGGCTACACCTTC. The chain is built from TRBV27 and TRBJ1-2, with 7 bases aligning to TRBD1. The J segment lost 7 bases and the V segment lost 0 bases, leaving 2 bases of the junction unmatched. This CDR3 has 13 residues. CDR1 is MNHEY, CDR2 SMNVEV, per germline (reference sequence).

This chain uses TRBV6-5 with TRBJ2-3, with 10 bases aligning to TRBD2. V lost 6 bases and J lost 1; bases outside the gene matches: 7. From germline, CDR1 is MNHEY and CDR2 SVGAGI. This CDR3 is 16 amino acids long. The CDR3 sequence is CASSRGLAEGTDTQYF. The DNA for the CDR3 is TGTGCCAGCAGCCGCGGACTAGCGGAGGGCACAGATACGCAGTATTTT.

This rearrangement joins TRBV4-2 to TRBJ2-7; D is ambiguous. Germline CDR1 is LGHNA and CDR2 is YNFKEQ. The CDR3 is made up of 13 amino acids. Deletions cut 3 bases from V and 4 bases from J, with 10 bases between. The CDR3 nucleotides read TGTGCCAGCAGCCATGACCAGAGATACGAGCAGTACTTC. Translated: CASSHDQRYEQYF.